These T cell receptor beta chains were read from a single sample in a study of blood T cells in healthy people across ages. One entry per CDR3 protein results from TCRdb running MiXCR on the 5' RACE reads. This table holds about 670,000 distinct CDR3 sequences, about 43% found once. The sequenced material came from blood. These receptors all stem from an elderly man in good health. The conserved cysteine and the conserved F or W are not part of the CDR3 here.

TRBV20-1	TRBJ1-6	SARAGHRAYNSPLH
TRBV5-1	TRBJ1-6	ASRFAGTGGSPLH
TRBV2	TRBJ2-1	ASSSYRAGGGNEQF
TRBV11-2	TRBJ2-7	ASSPGWEDEQY
TRBV3-1	TRBJ1-2	ASSQLAIYGYT
TRBV9	TRBJ1-2	ASRQNYGYT
TRBV6-6	TRBJ1-1	ASSYKVGTEAF
TRBV18	TRBJ1-1	ASSPNRGNPEAF
TRBV29-1	TRBJ2-7	SVEDTARKKY
TRBV7-9	TRBJ1-2	ASSLAKLGTTVDLYGYT
TRBV12-3/TRBV12-4	TRBJ2-6	ASSTGANVLT
TRBV6-5	TRBJ2-7	ASSYDPSRSEQY
TRBV6-1	TRBJ2-2	ASSQTRGPPSTGELF
TRBV12-3/TRBV12-4	TRBJ2-1	ASSAVTGTGGRQF
TRBV10-1	TRBJ2-7	ASSDSGLYEQY
TRBV25-1	TRBJ1-2	VSSDPGTGFEGYT
TRBV20-1	TRBJ1-5	SATTGGGNQPQH
TRBV6-2/TRBV6-3	TRBJ2-1	ASSFGGSTKNEQF
TRBV20-1	TRBJ1-6	SAWEGLWNSPLH
TRBV29-1	TRBJ2-5	SVGDRGRGIQETQY
TRBV20-1	TRBJ2-3	SARRRTDTQY
TRBV10-1	TRBJ2-2	ASSADSPGGELF
TRBV7-2	TRBJ2-3	ASSLGTSGNTDTQY
TRBV7-2	TRBJ2-7	ASSLARMDYEQY
TRBV2	TRBJ1-1	ASSQGSTEAF
TRBV7-2	TRBJ2-5	ASSLIPALRGETQY
TRBV4-1	TRBJ2-1	ASSQEYFGGSRLDEQF
TRBV3-1	TRBJ2-7	ASSYRPEGYEQY
TRBV5-6	TRBJ2-3	ASSLIQRGGADTQY
TRBV5-1	TRBJ2-3	ASLDITDTQY
TRBV27	TRBJ2-7	ASRTSGRAWNEQY
TRBV6-2/TRBV6-3	TRBJ2-5	ASSQPQGFRETQY
TRBV6-2/TRBV6-3	TRBJ2-1	ASSYLENNEQF
TRBV15	TRBJ2-2	ATSREGVAGELF
TRBV7-2	TRBJ2-7	ASSLERSRAYEQY
TRBV6-2/TRBV6-3	TRBJ2-1	ASATGDRGQF
TRBV6-2/TRBV6-3	TRBJ2-2	ASSRTSANTGELF
TRBV6-5	TRBJ2-1	ASSYPMQAYNEQF
TRBV20-1	TRBJ1-2	SARAVQYYGYT
TRBV7-2	TRBJ2-3	ASSWPTTDTQY
TRBV20-1	TRBJ2-4	SASPDRGDKNIQY
TRBV7-7	TRBJ2-2	ASSLEGGADTGELF
TRBV7-9	TRBJ2-4	ASSREAEYGSKNIQY
TRBV5-1	TRBJ2-1	ASSSRSPSNEQF
TRBV14	TRBJ2-7	ASSQVNGGQGLYEQY
TRBV6-2/TRBV6-3	TRBJ1-5	ASSYTTGFSQPQH
TRBV28	TRBJ2-3	ASRSRGRSTDTQY
TRBV6-2/TRBV6-3	TRBJ1-1	ASSYNGPNTEAF
TRBV5-1	TRBJ2-7	ASSIRGEQY
TRBV29-1	TRBJ2-1	SVLGRAGGHEQF
TRBV28	.	ASGSLALYEQY
TRBV7-2	TRBJ2-5	ASSLQRVGQETQY
TRBV4-2	TRBJ1-2	ASSQDSGTARPMGGYT
TRBV5-1	TRBJ2-5	ASSLLYSGSRETQY
TRBV6-2/TRBV6-3	TRBJ2-7	ASSDSTGGEQY
TRBV6-2/TRBV6-3	TRBJ2-5	ASRKRLNQETQY
TRBV10-3	TRBJ1-6	AIRGTGVNSPLH
TRBV6-6	TRBJ2-2	ASSAGLNTGELF
TRBV7-8	TRBJ2-5	ASSSMQGALETQY